The clone carrying this TCR beta chain has only a few counts. Enrollees, roughly 18 to 89 years old, lived in about two dozen US areas. The data stem from a study of blood T cell repertoires in COVID-19. Study-level information: In each case, the material was cDNA or gDNA derived from T cells, B-cell-depleted T cells, or PBMCs.

The CDR3 has 15 amino acids. CDR1 is LGHDT and CDR2 is YNNKEL in the germline V gene (reference sequence). With V trimmed by 1 base and J by 6 bases, 4 bases remained unmatched. Per the study methods: Amplification of reference gene primers provided the estimated nucleated cell counts. Measured with immunoSEQ multiplex PCR; TCRdb has only the in-frame clones, and not every one. That table supplies the V and J calls and clone size; D and trimming were determined from the DNA. The sample contains 180,000 or so clones, roughly 89% of which appear only once. This receptor was identified in a woman aged 40 to 50 with acute COVID-19. The J gene is TRBJ2-7, the V gene TRBV3-1 (or the pseudogene TRBV3-2), with 12 bases matching TRBD2. Sample: PBMCs or T cells enriched from blood (not recorded which). CDR3 residues: CASSQGLAGGIEQYF. The CDR3, as DNA: TGTGCCAGCAGCCAAGGTCTAGCGGGAGGGATCGAGCAGTACTTC.